The rows below give T cell receptor beta chains drawn from one sample of a study of OX40 agonist ivuxolimab in advanced cancers. Only in-frame clones appear in the TCRdb table, and some are missing; sequencing was by immunoSEQ multiplex PCR. The table includes approximately 77,000 clones, 70% to 90% detected once. Sequenced here: CD4+ or CD8+ T cells sorted from blood, sampled in a trial of the OX40 agonist ivuxolimab. These receptors all come from an adult with an advanced solid tumor such as melanoma, head and neck, liver or kidney cancer. Both conserved end residues are part of each CDR3. A D gene is named only where the DNA matches it firmly. Size tells how often a clone was seen (once, few, many) or the class of an expanded clone, and some rows leave it out.

abundance,v_gene,d_gene,j_gene,CDR3nt,CDR3aa
-,TRBV10-3,-,TRBJ1-1,TGTGCCATCAGTGAGTGGAGGGAGGCCACTGAAGCTTTCTTT,CAISEWREATEAFF
-,TRBV7-9,-,TRBJ2-2,TGTGCCAGCAGCTTACGGGGGAACACCGGGGAGCTGTTTTTT,CASSLRGNTGELFF
-,TRBV28,-,TRBJ2-2,TGTGCCGTAAAGGGGCAGCCGAACACCGGGGAGCTGTTTTTT,CAVKGQPNTGELFF
-,TRBV4-3,-,TRBJ1-5,TGCGCCAGCAGCCAAAAAACAGCAACTAATCAGCCCCAGCATTTT,CASSQKTATNQPQHF
-,TRBV5-4,-,TRBJ2-7,TGTGCCAGCAGCCGGGGGCTCCAGTCTACCTACGAGCAGTACTTC,CASSRGLQSTYEQYF
-,TRBV10-3,-,TRBJ2-7,TGTGCCATCAGTGAGCCAAGGACAGCCCAGGGGGAGCAGTACTTC,CAISEPRTAQGEQYF
-,TRBV5-4,-,TRBJ2-3,TGTGCCAGCAGCATCGGGGGTAGCACAGATACGCAGTATTTT,CASSIGGSTDTQYF
-,TRBV7-2,TRBD2,TRBJ2-5,TGTGCCAGCAGCTTAGACCCCCTAGCGGGGACCCAGTACTTC,CASSLDPLAGTQYF
-,TRBV28,TRBD1,TRBJ1-4,TGTGCCAGCAGTTTCACGGACAGGGATGAAAAACTGTTTTTT,CASSFTDRDEKLFF
few,TRBV19,TRBD1,TRBJ1-1,TGTGCCAGTAGACCGACAGGGCCGGACACTGAAGCTTTCTTT,CASRPTGPDTEAFF